This is a list of T cell receptor beta chains from one sample in a study of blood T cell repertoires in COVID-19. Sequencing used immunoSEQ multiplex PCR; TCRdb keeps in-frame clones, though not all of them. The sample yields nearly 110,000 clones, approximately 88% seen once. The sample consisted of peripheral blood. These receptor sequences come from a human donor in a cohort sampled during active COVID-19. Both conserved end residues are part of each CDR3. Fields, in order: V gene, CDR3 length, J gene, clone size, D gene, CDR3 DNA, CDR3 protein. A D gene is named only where the DNA matches it firmly. Expanded clones get a size class; other rows say once, few or many, or leave the size out.

TRBV2,15,TRBJ2-7,NA,NA,TGTGCCAGCAGGGAGAACGGGGCCGGAGGGTACGAGCAGTACTTC,CASRENGAGGYEQYF
TRBV18,13,TRBJ2-5,NA,TRBD1,TGTGCCAGCGTCAGGGGGCCGGGGGAGACCCAGTACTTC,CASVRGPGETQYF
TRBV24-1,13,TRBJ2-3,NA,TRBD2,TGTGCCACCGCTAGCGGGAGTACAGATACGCAGTATTTT,CATASGSTDTQYF
TRBV13,15,TRBJ1-3,few,TRBD1,TGTGCCAGCAGCCCAGAGGGACAGCGGAAAAACACCATATATTTT,CASSPEGQRKNTIYF
TRBV7-2,14,TRBJ2-2,NA,NA,TGTGCCAGCAGCCCCCTCGCGAACACCGGGGAGCTGTTTTTT,CASSPLANTGELFF
TRBV28,15,TRBJ2-1,NA,TRBD1,TGTGCCAGCAGTTTATGGAGACAGGGGGCCAATGAGCAGTTCTTC,CASSLWRQGANEQFF
TRBV5-1,14,TRBJ1-3,NA,TRBD1,TGCGCCAGCAGCTTAGGGGGACAGGCGGACACCATATATTTT,CASSLGGQADTIYF
TRBV6-1,11,TRBJ2-5,NA,TRBD2,TGTGCCAGCAGTGAGGGACTAGGTAGTAACTTC,CASSEGLGSNF
TRBV12-5,13,TRBJ2-2,NA,TRBD2,TGTGCTAGTGGGTTAAGCGGGAGGCTGGTACTGTTTTTT,CASGLSGRLVLFF
TRBV30,15,TRBJ1-3,NA,NA,TGTGCCTGGAGTGATTGGGGGGGCTCTGGAAACACCATATATTTT,CAWSDWGGSGNTIYF
TRBV30,14,TRBJ1-2,NA,TRBD1,TGTGCCTGGAGTGGTCCGGGACAGGGCGCTGGCTACACCTTC,CAWSGPGQGAGYTF
TRBV7-8,17,TRBJ1-6,NA,NA,TGTGCCAGCAGCTTAGGGGTAGGGAGCTCCTATAATTCACCCCTCCACTTT,CASSLGVGSSYNSPLHF
TRBV3-1/TRBV3-2,15,TRBJ1-1,NA,NA,TGTGCCAGCAGCATTGGAGCGGGGGGGAACACTGAAGCTTTCTTT,CASSIGAGGNTEAFF
TRBV7-2,13,TRBJ2-7,NA,NA,TGTGCCAGCAGCTTAGCGAAGGGGTACGAGCAGTACTTC,CASSLAKGYEQYF
TRBV7-3,14,TRBJ1-2,NA,NA,TGTGCCAGCAGCTTTAACAGTGGTGGGCTCGGCTACACCTTC,CASSFNSGGLGYTF
TRBV7-3,14,TRBJ2-2,once,NA,TGTGCCAGCAGACCTAACCTCATGACCGGGGAGCTGTTTTTT,CASRPNLMTGELFF
TRBV6-5,15,TRBJ1-2,NA,NA,TGTGCCAGCAGTTACTCGCCGACAGCTAACTATGGCTACACCTTC,CASSYSPTANYGYTF
TRBV19,14,TRBJ1-6,NA,NA,TGTGCCACCCAGTCGGGACAACTTAATTCACCCCTCCACTTT,CATQSGQLNSPLHF
TRBV28,14,TRBJ1-1,NA,NA,TGTGCCAGCGGTCGGGACTTGACGAACACTGAAGCTTTCTTT,CASGRDLTNTEAFF
TRBV30,14,TRBJ1-2,NA,TRBD1,TGTGCCTGGAGTGTAAAGGGGGCCAGCTATGGCTACACCTTC,CAWSVKGASYGYTF
TRBV25-1,14,TRBJ1-1,NA,TRBD1,TGTGCCAGCAGTGAACAGGGGGCGAACACTGAAGCTTTCTTT,CASSEQGANTEAFF
TRBV5-1,13,TRBJ2-5,NA,NA,TGCGCCAGCAGCTTGGCCAGAGGGGAGACCCAGTACTTC,CASSLARGETQYF
TRBV19,15,TRBJ2-2,NA,TRBD2,TGTGCCAGTTTATTACTAGCGGGAGGTACCGGGGAGCTGTTTTTT,CASLLLAGGTGELFF
TRBV30,14,TRBJ1-1,NA,TRBD1,TGTGCCTGGAGTCCCAGGGGGCGAAGCACTGAAGCTTTCTTT,CAWSPRGRSTEAFF
TRBV7-2,12,TRBJ2-1,NA,NA,TGTGCCAGCAGCTCCCAGCGTAATGAGCAGTTCTTC,CASSSQRNEQFF
TRBV7-9,16,TRBJ1-2,NA,TRBD1,TGTGCCAGCAGCTTGGGGCACAGGGGGTTTACCTATGGCTACACCTTC,CASSLGHRGFTYGYTF
TRBV28,14,TRBJ1-5,NA,NA,TGTGCCAGCAGAGGGGTCTTGGACAATCAGCCCCAGCATTTT,CASRGVLDNQPQHF
TRBV19,12,TRBJ2-7,few,NA,TGTGCCAGTAGCGTACAGGGATACGAGCAGTACTTC,CASSVQGYEQYF
TRBV6-6,14,TRBJ1-1,NA,NA,TGTGCCAGCAGTCAGCTCCTGTCGAACACTGAAGCTTTCTTT,CASSQLLSNTEAFF